A single sample gave rise to the 2 T cell receptor beta chains below, sequenced in a study of blood T cell repertoires in COVID-19. The repertoire was sequenced with immunoSEQ multiplex PCR; TCRdb's copy has only in-frame clones and lacks some. Altogether some 270,000 clones are present, 75% to 90% being singletons, with the ten largest covering 1.5% to 2%. Sequencing input: PBMCs or T cells enriched from blood (not recorded which). These receptors all stem from a woman aged 40 to 50 who had recovered from COVID-19.

The chain couples TRBV12-3 or TRBV12-4 to TRBJ1-3; no clear D gene. The CDR3 covers 11 residues. Trimming shortened V by 4 bases and J by 10 bases, and 8 bases separated the two germline ends. CDR3 nucleotide sequence: TGTGCCAGCAGTTCTCCCCTTACCATATATTTT. Amino acids: CASSSPLTIYF.

The chain joins TRBV2 to TRBJ2-2, with 8 nucleotides matching TRBD1. The junction had 5 bases not matched to a gene; V was cut back by 8 bases and J by 6 bases. Germline CDR1 SNHLY, CDR2 FYNNEI. CDR3 length: 13 residues. CDR3 residues: CASGKQGAGELFF. The CDR3 DNA reads TGTGCCAGCGGAAAACAGGGGGCCGGGGAGCTGTTTTTT.